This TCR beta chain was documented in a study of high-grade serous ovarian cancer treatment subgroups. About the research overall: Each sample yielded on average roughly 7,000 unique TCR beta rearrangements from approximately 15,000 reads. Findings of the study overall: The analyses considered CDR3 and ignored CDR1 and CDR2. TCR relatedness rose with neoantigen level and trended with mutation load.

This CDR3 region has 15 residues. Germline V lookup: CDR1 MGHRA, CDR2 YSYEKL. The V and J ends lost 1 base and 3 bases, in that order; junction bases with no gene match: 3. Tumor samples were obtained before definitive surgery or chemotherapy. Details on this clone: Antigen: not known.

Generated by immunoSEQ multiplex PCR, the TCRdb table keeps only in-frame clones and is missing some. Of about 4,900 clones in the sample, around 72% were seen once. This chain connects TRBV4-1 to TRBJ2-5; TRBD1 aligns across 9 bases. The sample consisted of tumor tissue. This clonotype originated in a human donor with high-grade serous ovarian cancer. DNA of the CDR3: TGCGCCAGCAGCCAAGGGACAGGGGTAGAAGAGACCCAGTACTTC. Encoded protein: CASSQGTGVEETQYF.